The 11 T cell receptor beta chains below were found in one sample sequenced in a study of T cells in tuberculosis. The data were produced by immunoSEQ multiplex PCR, yet TCRdb's version contains in-frame clones alone and is incomplete. The top ten hold around 7% of the sample, which has about 33,000 clones, about 91% seen once. Time point indicated: new active TB diagnosis, blood taken before or within 7 days of starting treatment. The sample in question was PBMCs, obtained at tuberculosis diagnosis. The receptors stem from an adult with tuberculosis. Some clones in this sample may be carry-over from other donors' samples.

The chain has TRBV19 and TRBJ1-1, with 8 bases fitting TRBD1. CDR3 size: 17 residues. V gave up 4 bases and J gave up 1 base; unmatched junction bases: 11. From germline, CDR1 is LNHDA and CDR2 SQIVND (reference sequence). Written as DNA, the CDR3 is TGTGCCAGTAGTACACGGATCTTGGGACAGGAGAACACTGAAGCTTTCTTT. Protein product: CASSTRILGQENTEAFF. The full variable domain, rest sourced from reference TRBV19 and TRBJ1-1, is DGGITQSPKYLFRKEGQNVTLSCEQNLNHDAMYWYRQDPGQGLRLIYYSQIVNDFQKGDIAEGYSVSREKKESFPLTVTSAQKNPTAFYLCASSTRILGQENTEAFFGQGTRLTVV.

This rearrangement joins TRBV6-5 to TRBJ2-1; perhaps TRBD2 as D (5 bases). The V gene's germline CDR1 is MNHEY and CDR2 SVGAGI. V shed 5 bases and J shed 3 bases, with 11 bases lying between them. CDR3 length: 14 residues. The CDR3 DNA reads TGTGCCAGCAGTCCGAGGACTCTCTACAATGAGCAGTTCTTC. This translates into CASSPRTLYNEQFF.

The chain uses TRBV14 and TRBJ1-2; D is unclear. The CDR3 contains 13 residues. The germline V and J ends were trimmed by 1 base and 4 bases, with 7 bases remaining between them. Per the germline V gene, CDR1 is SGHDN and CDR2 is FVKESK. CDR3 loop: CASSQGGSYGYTF. The DNA for the CDR3 is TGTGCCAGCAGCCAAGGCGGCAGCTATGGCTACACCTTC. The variable domain in full, completed from reference TRBV14 and TRBJ1-2, reads EAGVTQFPSHSVIEKGQTVTLRCDPISGHDNLYWYRRVMGKEIKFLLHFVKESKQDESGMPNNRFLAERTGGTYSTLKVQPAELEDSGVYFCASSQGGSYGYTFGSGTRLTVV.

This clone occurred once. The rearrangement uses TRBV6-5 and TRBJ2-1, with TRBD2 matching 10 bases. Per germline, CDR1 MNHEY and CDR2 SVGAGI. The CDR3 extends over 15 amino acids. V was clipped by 0 bases and J by 4 bases; unmatched bases: 0. The CDR3 reads CASSYSGLAYNEQFF. DNA of the CDR3: TGTGCCAGCAGTTACTCGGGACTAGCGTACAATGAGCAGTTCTTC.

This chain joins TRBV7-2 and TRBJ1-5, with D possibly TRBD1 on 5 matching bases. This CDR3 contains 18 residues. V lost 4 bases, J lost 0 bases, and 19 bases lay in between. Germline lookup yields CDR1 SGHTA and CDR2 FQGNSA. The CDR3 nucleotides read TGTGCCAGCAGCTCAAGTGGGGCGGCCCAGGATAGCAATCAGCCCCAGCATTTT. It encodes CASSSSGAAQDSNQPQHF.

J is TRBJ2-7 and V is TRBV2, with 9 bases matching TRBD1. Germline CDR1 and CDR2: SNHLY and FYNNEI. The CDR3 is 14 residues long. V dropped 5 bases and J dropped 4; count of bases not matched to a gene: 6. CDR3: CASSLDRGTYEQYF. Written as DNA, the CDR3 is TGTGCCAGCAGTTTGGACAGGGGAACTTACGAGCAGTACTTC.

The V and J genes are TRBV6-1 and TRBJ1-5; D not certain. The V and J ends lost 1 base and 0 bases respectively, with 7 bases between them. This CDR3 is built from 15 residues. CDR1 is MNHNS and CDR2 is SASEGT in the germline V gene. Written as DNA, the CDR3 is TGTGCCAGCAGTGAAGGGAGCTATAGCAATCAGCCCCAGCATTTT. Its protein is CASSEGSYSNQPQHF.

This clone has only a few counts. This chain joins TRBV7-9 and TRBJ2-7; 7 bases align to TRBD1. The CDR3 sequence is 15 residues long. From germline, CDR1 is SEHNR and CDR2 FQNEAQ (reference sequence). Trimming removed 1 base from V and 1 base from J; junction bases left unmatched: 4. In DNA form, the CDR3 reads TGTGCCAGCAGCTTAGTAGGGGACAGATCCTACGAGCAGTACTTC. Its translation is CASSLVGDRSYEQYF.

The gene calls are TRBV29-1 and TRBJ2-1; 9 bases are a match to TRBD2. This CDR3 is built from 14 residues. With V trimmed by 3 bases and J by 6 bases, 6 bases remained unmatched. CDR1 is SQVTM, CDR2 ANQGSEA, per germline. The CDR3 sequence: CSVERGGLGNEQFF. As DNA, the CDR3 is TGCAGCGTTGAGCGGGGGGGCCTTGGCAATGAGCAGTTCTTC.

This chain uses TRBV27 with TRBJ1-6; TRBD1 is a possible D gene (6 bases). Per the germline V gene, CDR1 is MNHEY and CDR2 is SMNVEV (reference sequence). V shed 6 bases and J shed 0 bases, with 9 bases lying between them. This CDR3 comprises 15 residues. The CDR3 region has the DNA TGTGCCAGCAGGACACAGGGCTCCTATAATTCACCCCTCCACTTT. Translation gives CASRTQGSYNSPLHF.

The rearrangement links TRBV6-6 to TRBJ2-1; 7 positions agree with TRBD1. V lost 4 bases and J lost 5; bases outside the gene matches: 5. There are 14 residues in the CDR3. Germline V gene sequence: CDR1 MNHNY, CDR2 SVGAGI (reference sequence). The CDR3 DNA is TGTGCCAGCAGTTCCCAAACAGGGGACAATGAGCAGTTCTTC. Translating gives CASSSQTGDNEQFF.